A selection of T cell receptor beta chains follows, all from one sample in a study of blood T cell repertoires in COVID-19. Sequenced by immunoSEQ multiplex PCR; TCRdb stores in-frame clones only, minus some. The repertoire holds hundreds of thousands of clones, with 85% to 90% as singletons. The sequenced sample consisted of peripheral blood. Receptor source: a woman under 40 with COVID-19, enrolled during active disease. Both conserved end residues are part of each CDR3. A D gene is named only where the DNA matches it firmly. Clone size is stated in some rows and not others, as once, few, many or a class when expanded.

CASSYSRGEQYF,TGTGCCAGCAGTTACTCCCGGGGGGAGCAGTACTTC,TRBV6-5,.,TRBJ2-7,.
CASSGPGTGNYGYTF,TGTGCCAGCAGTGGGCCCGGGACAGGGAACTATGGCTACACCTTC,TRBV28,TRBD1,TRBJ1-2,.
CASSLDWTQYF,TGTGCCAGCAGCTTAGACTGGACCCAGTACTTC,TRBV7-2,.,TRBJ2-5,.
CASSLGQRTTEAFF,TGTGCCAGCAGTTTGGGACAGAGGACCACTGAAGCTTTCTTT,TRBV28,TRBD1,TRBJ1-1,.
CASRRVWFGGNTDTQYF,TGTGCCAGTAGGCGGGTGTGGTTCGGGGGTAACACAGATACGCAGTATTTT,TRBV19,.,TRBJ2-3,.
CASTASGSRREQYF,TGTGCCAGCACCGCCTCGGGATCCCGGCGGGAGCAGTACTTC,TRBV7-9,.,TRBJ2-7,.
CASSFGLAKNTGELFF,TGTGCCAGCAGTTTCGGACTAGCGAAGAACACCGGGGAGCTGTTTTTT,TRBV27,TRBD2,TRBJ2-2,few
CASSEGAGGDTQYF,TGTGCCAGCAGCGAGGGGGCGGGAGGGGATACGCAGTATTTT,TRBV9,TRBD2,TRBJ2-3,.
CASSLIDRGGYGYTF,TGTGCCAGCAGCTTGATCGACAGGGGTGGCTATGGCTACACCTTC,TRBV5-8,TRBD1,TRBJ1-2,.
CSAGGDRGPGYTF,TGCAGCGCCGGAGGGGACAGGGGGCCTGGCTACACCTTC,TRBV29-1,TRBD1,TRBJ1-2,.
CAWNINGWSYGYTF,TGTGCCTGGAACATCAACGGTTGGAGCTATGGCTACACCTTC,TRBV30,.,TRBJ1-2,.
CASSAPGTGANTEAFF,TGTGCCAGCAGTGCCCCCGGGACAGGGGCGAACACTGAAGCTTTCTTT,TRBV28,TRBD1,TRBJ1-1,.
CAWSATRTDQPQHF,TGTGCCTGGAGTGCAACGAGGACAGATCAGCCCCAGCATTTT,TRBV30,.,TRBJ1-5,.
CASSLAQAYEQYF,TGTGCCAGCAGTTTAGCTCAGGCGTACGAGCAGTACTTC,TRBV27,.,TRBJ2-7,.
CASSQTGAYEQYF,TGTGCCAGCAGCCAGACAGGGGCCTACGAGCAGTACTTC,TRBV9,TRBD1,TRBJ2-7,once
CASSPRGYEAFF,TGTGCCAGCAGCCCGAGGGGGTATGAAGCTTTCTTT,TRBV7-8,.,TRBJ1-1,.
CASSLGGRAADTQYF,TGTGCCAGCAGCTTGGGCGGGAGGGCGGCAGATACGCAGTATTTT,TRBV13,TRBD2,TRBJ2-3,.
CASSTIEPTDTQYF,TGTGCCAGTAGTACAATCGAGCCAACAGATACGCAGTATTTT,TRBV19,.,TRBJ2-3,.
CASSRGETQYF,TGTGCCAGCAGCCGCGGGGAGACCCAGTACTTC,TRBV3-1/TRBV3-2,.,TRBJ2-5,.
CASSPPLGTGPSNYGYTF,TGTGCCAGCAGCCCCCCCCTCGGGACAGGGCCGTCTAACTATGGCTACACCTTC,TRBV27,TRBD1,TRBJ1-2,.
CASRTSGPYNEQFF,TGTGCCAGCAGAACTAGCGGGCCCTACAATGAGCAGTTCTTC,TRBV2,TRBD2,TRBJ2-1,.
CASSLEMGAGYGYTF,TGTGCCAGCAGCTTAGAGATGGGCGCGGGCTATGGCTACACCTTC,TRBV11-2,.,TRBJ1-2,.
CAWDRGRGRSPLHF,TGTGCCTGGGACCGGGGCAGGGGGCGATCACCCCTCCACTTT,TRBV30,TRBD1,TRBJ1-6,once
CASRGGLAVYEQYF,TGCGCCAGCAGGGGGGGACTAGCGGTCTACGAGCAGTACTTC,TRBV5-1,TRBD2,TRBJ2-7,.
CASSLRQGASNQPQHF,TGTGCCAGCAGTTTACGACAGGGCGCTAGCAATCAGCCCCAGCATTTT,TRBV28,TRBD1,TRBJ1-5,.
CASSGGTGKAYEQYF,TGTGCCAGCAGTGGAGGGACAGGGAAGGCCTACGAGCAGTACTTC,TRBV6-6,TRBD1,TRBJ2-7,.
CASSLSGTGFYEQYF,TGTGCCAGCAGTTTATCTGGGACAGGGTTCTACGAGCAGTACTTC,TRBV27,TRBD1,TRBJ2-7,.